This T cell receptor beta chain was observed in a study of T cell responses to AZD1222 COVID-19 vaccine. Study-level points and caveats: Donors were mostly white British, more females; clonal diversity possibly underestimated. Spike as a whole was targeted by vaccine-associated CD4 TCRs, dominant at 160-218 and 743-854. The study found Spike-specific TCR breadth and depth rose after two AZD1222 doses.

V dropped 3 bases and J dropped 5 bases, with 8 bases sitting between them. Germline V lookup: CDR1 SGHAT, CDR2 FQNNGV. CDR3 size: 13 residues. This clone came up once. Its antigen is as yet unknown. Assay: immunoSEQ multiplex PCR; the TCRdb copy retains only in-frame clones and omits some. The top ten hold roughly 2.7% of the sample, which has approximately 74,000 clones, about nine tenths seen once. The receptor comes from an adult in good health. This chain joins TRBV11-2 and TRBJ2-1; a possible D gene is TRBD2 (5 bases). The sample consisted of peripheral blood, taken on day 0 of AZD1222 vaccination. The DNA for the CDR3 is TGTGCCAGCAGCTTGCGACTACACAATGAGCAGTTCTTC. Translated: CASSLRLHNEQFF.